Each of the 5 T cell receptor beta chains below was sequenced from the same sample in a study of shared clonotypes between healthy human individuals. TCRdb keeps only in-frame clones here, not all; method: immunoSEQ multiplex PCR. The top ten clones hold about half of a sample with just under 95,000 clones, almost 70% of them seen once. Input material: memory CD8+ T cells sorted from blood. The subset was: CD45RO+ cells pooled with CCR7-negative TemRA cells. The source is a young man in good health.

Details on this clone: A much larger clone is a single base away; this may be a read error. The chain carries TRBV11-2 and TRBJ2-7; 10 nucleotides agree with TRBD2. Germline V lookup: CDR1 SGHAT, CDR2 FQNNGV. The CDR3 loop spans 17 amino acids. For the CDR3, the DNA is TGTGCCAACAGCTTAACCCTAGCGGGAGAGTTTACCTACGAGCAGTACTTC. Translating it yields CANSLTLAGEFTYEQYF.

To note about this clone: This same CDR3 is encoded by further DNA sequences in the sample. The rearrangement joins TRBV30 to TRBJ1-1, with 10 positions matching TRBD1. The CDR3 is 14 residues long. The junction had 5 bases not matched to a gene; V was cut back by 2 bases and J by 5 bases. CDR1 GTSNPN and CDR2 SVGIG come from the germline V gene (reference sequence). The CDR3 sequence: CAWSTGQGNTEAFF. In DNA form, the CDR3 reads TGTGCCTGGAGTACGGGACAGGGGAATACTGAAGCTTTCTTT.

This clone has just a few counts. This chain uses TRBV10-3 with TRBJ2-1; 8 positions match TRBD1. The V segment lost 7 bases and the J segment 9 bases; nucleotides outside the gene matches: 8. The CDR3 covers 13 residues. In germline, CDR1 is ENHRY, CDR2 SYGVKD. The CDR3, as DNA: TGTGCCATCACCCAGACAGGGGACGCTGAGCAGTTCTTC. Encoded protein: CAITQTGDAEQFF.

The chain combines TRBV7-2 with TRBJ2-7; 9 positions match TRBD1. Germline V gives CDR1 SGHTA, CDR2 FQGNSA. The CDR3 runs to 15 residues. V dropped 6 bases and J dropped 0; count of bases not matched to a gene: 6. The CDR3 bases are TGTGCCAGCAGATTCACAGGGGGCCTCTCCTACGAGCAGTACTTC. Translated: CASRFTGGLSYEQYF.

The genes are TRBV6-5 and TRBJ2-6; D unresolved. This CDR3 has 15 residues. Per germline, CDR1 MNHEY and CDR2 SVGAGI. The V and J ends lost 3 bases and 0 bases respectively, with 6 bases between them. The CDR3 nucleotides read TGTGCCAGCAGTTATCGGCTCTCTGGGGCCAACGTCCTGACTTTC. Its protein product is CASSYRLSGANVLTF.